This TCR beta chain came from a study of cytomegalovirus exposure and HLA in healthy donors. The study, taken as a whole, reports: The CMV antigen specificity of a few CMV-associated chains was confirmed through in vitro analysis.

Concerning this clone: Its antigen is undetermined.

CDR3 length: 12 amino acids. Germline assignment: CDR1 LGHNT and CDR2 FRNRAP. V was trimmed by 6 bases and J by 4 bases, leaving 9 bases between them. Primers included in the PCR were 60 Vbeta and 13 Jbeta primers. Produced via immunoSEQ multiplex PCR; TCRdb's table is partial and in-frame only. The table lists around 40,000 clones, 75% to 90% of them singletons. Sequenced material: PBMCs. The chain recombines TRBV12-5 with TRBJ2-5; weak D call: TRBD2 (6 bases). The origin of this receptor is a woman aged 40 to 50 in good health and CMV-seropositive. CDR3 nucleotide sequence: TGTGCTAGTGGGCCGGGACTAGAGACCCAGTACTTC. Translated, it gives CASGPGLETQYF.